This T cell receptor (beta chain) was observed in a study of T cells in Graves' hyperthyroidism and ophthalmopathy. Findings of the study overall: Separation of ophthalmopathy from stable hyperthyroidism was achieved by a 13 V-J model.

The V and J ends lost 4 bases and 5 bases, in that order; junction bases with no gene match: 4. The CDR3 runs 14 residues. Regions amplified from RNA transcripts were the TCR beta CDR3 regions. The primer set for the first-round RT-PCR of the TCR CDR3 was HTBI. TCRdb redid the calling of the multiplex PCR reads with MiXCR, one entry per CDR3 protein. The sample consists of under 400,000 distinct CDR3 sequences, roughly 18% of them appearing once. Those with hyperthyroidism were 18 to 65 years old, newly diagnosed, and ill for under 2 months. Uncontrolled infection, other autoimmune disease, pregnancy or lactation disqualified patients from enrolment. This clonotype was counted a few times. What it binds is unknown.

This clonotype was sampled from a woman aged 45-59 years with Graves' hyperthyroidism. V gene TRBV12-3 or TRBV12-4 combines with J gene TRBJ2-5, with 10 bases that match TRBD1. Sample: blood. CDR3 loop: CASSWGQGIETQYF. CDR3 nucleotide sequence: TGTGCCAGCAGTTGGGGACAGGGGATCGAGACCCAGTACTTC.